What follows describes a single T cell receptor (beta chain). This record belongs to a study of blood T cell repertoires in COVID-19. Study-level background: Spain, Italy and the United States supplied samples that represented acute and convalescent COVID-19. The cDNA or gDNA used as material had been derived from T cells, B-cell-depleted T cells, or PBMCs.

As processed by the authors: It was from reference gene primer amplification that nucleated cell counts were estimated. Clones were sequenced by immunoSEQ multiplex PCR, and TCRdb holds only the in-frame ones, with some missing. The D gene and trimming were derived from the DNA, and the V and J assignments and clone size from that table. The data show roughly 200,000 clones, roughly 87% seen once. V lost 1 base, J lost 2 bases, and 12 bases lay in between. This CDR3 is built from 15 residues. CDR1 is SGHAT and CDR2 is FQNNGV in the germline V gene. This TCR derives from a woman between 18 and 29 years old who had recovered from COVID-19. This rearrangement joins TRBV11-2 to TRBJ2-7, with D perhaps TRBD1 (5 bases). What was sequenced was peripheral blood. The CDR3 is CASSLVRTSAYEQYF. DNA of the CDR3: TGTGCCAGCAGCTTAGTGCGGACATCAGCCTACGAGCAGTACTTC.